This is a list of T cell receptor beta chains from one sample in a study of T-cell memory formation after mild COVID-19. Using its own MiXCR run on the 5' RACE reads, TCRdb lists one record per CDR3 protein. This sample has about 100,000 distinct CDR3 sequences, with under 15% found just once. The specimen was PBMCs or a T cell subset sorted from them (not recorded which). Receptors were obtained from a young man who had mild COVID-19 (a few samples of this study predate the infection). Cell type and time point are not known. Each CDR3 is given with its conserved first and last residue. Fields, in order: J gene, D gene, V gene, clone size, CDR3 protein, CDR3 DNA. The D gene is left open where the match is weak. Not all rows give a size; the values are once, few, many and, for expanded clones, a class.

j_gene: TRBJ1-2
d_gene: NA
v_gene: TRBV29-1
abundance: NA
CDR3aa: CSLGEGNGYTF
CDR3nt: TGCAGCCTAGGTGAAGGGAACGGCTACACCTTC

j_gene: TRBJ1-5
d_gene: NA
v_gene: TRBV15
abundance: few
CDR3aa: CATSRDRAVISNQPQHF
CDR3nt: TGTGCCACCAGCAGAGATAGGGCAGTAATTAGCAATCAGCCCCAGCATTTT

j_gene: TRBJ2-1
d_gene: NA
v_gene: TRBV2
abundance: NA
CDR3aa: CASSEGNSSDEQFF
CDR3nt: TGTGCCAGCAGTGAAGGGAATAGTAGCGATGAGCAGTTCTTC

j_gene: TRBJ2-1
d_gene: NA
v_gene: TRBV19
abundance: NA
CDR3aa: CASTVADYNEQFF
CDR3nt: TGTGCCAGTACCGTCGCTGACTACAATGAGCAGTTCTTC

j_gene: TRBJ2-4
d_gene: TRBD2
v_gene: TRBV11-2
abundance: few
CDR3aa: CASSLDRGGVNIQYF
CDR3nt: TGTGCCAGCAGCTTAGATCGCGGGGGAGTGAACATTCAGTACTTC

j_gene: TRBJ1-2
d_gene: NA
v_gene: TRBV4-1
abundance: many
CDR3aa: CASSHQQEVYGYTF
CDR3nt: TGCGCCAGCAGCCACCAACAGGAAGTCTATGGCTACACCTTC

j_gene: TRBJ2-7
d_gene: TRBD1
v_gene: TRBV5-6
abundance: NA
CDR3aa: CASSRATGAYEQYF
CDR3nt: TGTGCCAGCAGCCGCGCGACAGGGGCCTACGAGCAGTACTTC

j_gene: TRBJ1-1
d_gene: NA
v_gene: TRBV2
abundance: NA
CDR3aa: CATSNGAGTEAFF
CDR3nt: TGTGCCACCTCCAACGGGGCAGGCACTGAAGCTTTCTTT

j_gene: TRBJ1-1
d_gene: NA
v_gene: TRBV7-9
abundance: NA
CDR3aa: CASSITANTEAFF
CDR3nt: TGTGCCAGCAGCATCACAGCGAACACTGAAGCTTTCTTT

j_gene: TRBJ2-3
d_gene: TRBD2
v_gene: TRBV7-8
abundance: NA
CDR3aa: CASSRLAGGFDTQYF
CDR3nt: TGTGCCAGCAGCCGACTAGCGGGGGGGTTTGATACGCAGTATTTT

j_gene: TRBJ2-3
d_gene: TRBD2
v_gene: TRBV4-3
abundance: NA
CDR3aa: CASSSEYPAGGHTDTQYF
CDR3nt: TGCGCCAGCAGTTCCGAATACCCAGCGGGGGGCCACACAGATACGCAGTATTTT

j_gene: TRBJ2-2
d_gene: TRBD2
v_gene: TRBV7-9
abundance: many
CDR3aa: CASSLGGTTGELFF
CDR3nt: TGTGCCAGCAGCTTGGGAGGGACCACCGGGGAGCTGTTTTTT

j_gene: TRBJ2-5
d_gene: TRBD2
v_gene: TRBV3-1
abundance: few
CDR3aa: CASSQVGLAPTQYF
CDR3nt: TGTGCCAGCAGCCAAGTGGGACTAGCCCCGACCCAGTACTTC

j_gene: TRBJ2-7
d_gene: TRBD2
v_gene: TRBV6-5
abundance: many
CDR3aa: CASSYSRGELYEQYF
CDR3nt: TGTGCCAGCAGTTACTCGCGGGGGGAGCTCTACGAGCAGTACTTC

j_gene: TRBJ2-1
d_gene: NA
v_gene: TRBV7-8
abundance: few
CDR3aa: CASSLSFPTEDGQFF
CDR3nt: TGTGCCAGCAGTCTATCGTTCCCTACGGAGGATGGGCAGTTCTTC

j_gene: TRBJ2-2
d_gene: NA
v_gene: TRBV4-3
abundance: NA
CDR3aa: CASSSPILVNTGELFF
CDR3nt: TGCGCCAGCAGTTCTCCGATCCTAGTAAACACCGGGGAGCTGTTTTTT

j_gene: TRBJ2-3
d_gene: NA
v_gene: TRBV2
abundance: few
CDR3aa: CARAGDYEDTDTQYF
CDR3nt: TGTGCCAGGGCAGGGGACTACGAAGACACAGATACGCAGTATTTT

j_gene: TRBJ1-2
d_gene: NA
v_gene: TRBV12-3/TRBV12-4
abundance: few
CDR3aa: CASSLDRDVGSTF
CDR3nt: TGTGCCAGCAGTTTAGACAGGGATGTAGGGTCCACCTTC

j_gene: TRBJ2-1
d_gene: NA
v_gene: TRBV9
abundance: few
CDR3aa: CASSVALTHEQFF
CDR3nt: TGTGCCAGCAGCGTAGCCCTGACACATGAGCAGTTCTTC

j_gene: TRBJ1-2
d_gene: NA
v_gene: TRBV4-1
abundance: NA
CDR3aa: CASSQGDGTRYGYTF
CDR3nt: TGCGCCAGCAGCCAAGGGGATGGCACCCGCTATGGCTACACCTTC

j_gene: TRBJ2-2
d_gene: NA
v_gene: TRBV5-1
abundance: NA
CDR3aa: CASSLAGNGELFF
CDR3nt: TGCGCCAGCAGCTTGGCCGGGAACGGGGAGCTGTTTTTT

j_gene: TRBJ1-1
d_gene: NA
v_gene: TRBV5-5
abundance: few
CDR3aa: CASSAVSTEAFF
CDR3nt: TGTGCCAGCAGCGCCGTCTCCACTGAAGCTTTCTTT

j_gene: TRBJ2-1
d_gene: TRBD1
v_gene: TRBV4-1
abundance: few
CDR3aa: CASSALGGDRGFDEQFF
CDR3nt: TGCGCCAGCAGCGCCCTAGGTGGGGACAGGGGATTCGATGAGCAGTTCTTC

j_gene: TRBJ1-3
d_gene: TRBD1
v_gene: TRBV6-5
abundance: many
CDR3aa: CASRPLTGLSGNTIYF
CDR3nt: TGTGCCAGCAGGCCCTTGACAGGGCTCTCTGGAAACACCATATATTTT

j_gene: TRBJ2-1
d_gene: NA
v_gene: TRBV28
abundance: NA
CDR3aa: CASTMTRFYNEQFF
CDR3nt: TGTGCCAGCACCATGACTAGATTCTACAATGAGCAGTTCTTC

j_gene: TRBJ2-4
d_gene: NA
v_gene: TRBV2
abundance: many
CDR3aa: CASRRTVAKNIQYF
CDR3nt: TGTGCCAGCAGGCGGACTGTAGCCAAAAACATTCAGTACTTC

j_gene: TRBJ2-1
d_gene: TRBD2
v_gene: TRBV7-3
abundance: many
CDR3aa: CASSTVAGLYNEQFF
CDR3nt: TGTGCCAGCAGCACTGTAGCGGGGCTCTACAATGAGCAGTTCTTC

j_gene: TRBJ2-3
d_gene: NA
v_gene: TRBV7-8
abundance: many
CDR3aa: CASTVGTAYTDTQYF
CDR3nt: TGTGCCAGCACCGTAGGGACGGCCTACACAGATACGCAGTATTTT

j_gene: TRBJ2-7
d_gene: NA
v_gene: TRBV4-3
abundance: NA
CDR3aa: CASSQDSHPSPLRQYF
CDR3nt: TGCGCCAGCAGCCAAGATAGCCACCCCTCCCCGCTTCGGCAGTACTTC

j_gene: TRBJ2-3
d_gene: TRBD2
v_gene: TRBV4-1
abundance: few
CDR3aa: CASSQESSGGSTDTQYF
CDR3nt: TGCGCCAGCAGCCAAGAATCAAGCGGGGGTAGCACAGATACGCAGTATTTT

j_gene: TRBJ1-5
d_gene: NA
v_gene: TRBV12-3/TRBV12-4
abundance: few
CDR3aa: CASSFQSVGNQPQHF
CDR3nt: TGTGCCAGCAGTTTTCAATCTGTCGGAAATCAGCCCCAGCATTTT

j_gene: TRBJ1-6
d_gene: NA
v_gene: TRBV9
abundance: NA
CDR3aa: CASSPGEQPYNSPLHF
CDR3nt: TGTGCCAGCAGCCCCGGGGAACAGCCATATAATTCACCCCTCCACTTT

j_gene: TRBJ2-5
d_gene: NA
v_gene: TRBV20-1
abundance: few
CDR3aa: CSARDRSGEGGETQYF
CDR3nt: TGCAGTGCTAGAGACCGATCCGGGGAGGGGGGCGAGACCCAGTACTTC

j_gene: TRBJ1-1
d_gene: NA
v_gene: TRBV12-3/TRBV12-4
abundance: few
CDR3aa: CASSFGGDSEAFF
CDR3nt: TGTGCCAGCAGTTTTGGGGGGGACTCTGAAGCTTTCTTT

j_gene: TRBJ2-1
d_gene: TRBD2
v_gene: TRBV11-3
abundance: NA
CDR3aa: CASSYPLSRGAGDEQFF
CDR3nt: TGTGCCAGCAGCTACCCGCTATCGCGGGGGGCCGGGGATGAGCAGTTCTTC

j_gene: TRBJ1-1
d_gene: TRBD1
v_gene: TRBV10-2
abundance: NA
CDR3aa: CASSESLLRDRDEAFF
CDR3nt: TGCGCCAGCAGTGAGTCCTTACTCCGGGACAGAGACGAAGCTTTCTTT

j_gene: TRBJ1-5
d_gene: NA
v_gene: TRBV12-5
abundance: NA
CDR3aa: CASGSDTGRYNQPQHF
CDR3nt: TGTGCTAGTGGGTCCGATACGGGGAGGTACAATCAGCCCCAGCATTTT

j_gene: TRBJ2-5
d_gene: NA
v_gene: TRBV6-2/TRBV6-3
abundance: many
CDR3aa: CASSYEQEPIGTQYF
CDR3nt: TGTGCCAGCAGTTACGAACAGGAACCCATTGGGACCCAGTACTTC

j_gene: TRBJ2-5
d_gene: TRBD1
v_gene: TRBV5-6
abundance: NA
CDR3aa: CASSLRGRETQYF
CDR3nt: TGTGCCAGCAGCCTCAGGGGGCGAGAGACCCAGTACTTC

j_gene: TRBJ2-1
d_gene: TRBD1
v_gene: TRBV7-3
abundance: many
CDR3aa: CASSRGQGTYNEQFF
CDR3nt: TGTGCCAGCAGCCGCGGACAGGGGACCTACAATGAGCAGTTCTTC

j_gene: TRBJ2-3
d_gene: NA
v_gene: TRBV5-1
abundance: many
CDR3aa: CASSLGQGVTDTQYF
CDR3nt: TGCGCCAGCAGCTTGGGTCAGGGAGTCACAGATACGCAGTATTTT

j_gene: TRBJ2-2
d_gene: TRBD2
v_gene: TRBV6-6
abundance: NA
CDR3aa: CASSYSKLAGAGELFF
CDR3nt: TGTGCCAGCAGTTACTCGAAACTAGCGGGGGCCGGGGAGCTGTTTTTT

j_gene: TRBJ2-2
d_gene: NA
v_gene: TRBV29-1
abundance: few
CDR3aa: CSVVLGMNVRSGELFF
CDR3nt: TGCAGCGTTGTTTTAGGGATGAACGTGAGATCTGGGGAGCTGTTTTTT

j_gene: TRBJ2-2
d_gene: NA
v_gene: TRBV7-6
abundance: many
CDR3aa: CASTLTGLGELFF
CDR3nt: TGTGCCAGCACCCTGACGGGTCTCGGCGAGCTGTTTTTT

j_gene: TRBJ1-4
d_gene: NA
v_gene: TRBV9
abundance: few
CDR3aa: CASSVDTGTNEKLFF
CDR3nt: TGTGCCAGCAGCGTAGACACAGGGACTAATGAAAAACTGTTTTTT